The clone carrying this T cell receptor (beta chain) came up once. The protocol was immunoSEQ multiplex PCR, while the TCRdb copy is restricted to in-frame clones and leaves out a portion. The repertoire holds approximately 73,000 clones, about 90% seen once, with about 0.4% in the top ten. This sample stems from a study of technical replicates of blood from several donors. V gave up 1 base and J gave up 5 bases, with 15 bases separating them. Germline V CDR1 and CDR2: SGHRS, YFSETQ. The CDR3 length is 15 residues. Sequencing input: T cells isolated from PBMCs. This receptor was obtained from a human donor in good health. The rearrangement uses TRBV5-1 and TRBJ2-5; D is possibly TRBD1 (5 bases). CDR3 loop: CASSLTRERRETQYF. In nucleotides, the CDR3 is TGCGCCAGCAGCTTGACCAGGGAAAGGCGGGAGACCCAGTACTTC.